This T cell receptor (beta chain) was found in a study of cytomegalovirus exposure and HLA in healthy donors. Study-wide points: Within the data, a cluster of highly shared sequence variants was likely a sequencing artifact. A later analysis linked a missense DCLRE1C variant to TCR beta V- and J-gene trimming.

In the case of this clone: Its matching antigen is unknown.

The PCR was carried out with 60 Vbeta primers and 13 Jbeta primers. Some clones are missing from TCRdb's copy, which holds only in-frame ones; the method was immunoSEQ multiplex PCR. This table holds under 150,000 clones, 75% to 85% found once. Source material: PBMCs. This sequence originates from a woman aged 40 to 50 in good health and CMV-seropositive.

CDR3 protein: CASSVGPTGTDTQYF. The CDR3 DNA reads as TGTGCCAGCAGCGTAGGGCCGACTGGGACAGATACGCAGTATTTT. The chain is built from TRBV9 and TRBJ2-3; no firm D call. Per germline, CDR1 SGDLS and CDR2 YYNGEE. The CDR3 loop spans 15 amino acids. V was cut by 0 bases and J by 3 bases, with 11 bases left in between.